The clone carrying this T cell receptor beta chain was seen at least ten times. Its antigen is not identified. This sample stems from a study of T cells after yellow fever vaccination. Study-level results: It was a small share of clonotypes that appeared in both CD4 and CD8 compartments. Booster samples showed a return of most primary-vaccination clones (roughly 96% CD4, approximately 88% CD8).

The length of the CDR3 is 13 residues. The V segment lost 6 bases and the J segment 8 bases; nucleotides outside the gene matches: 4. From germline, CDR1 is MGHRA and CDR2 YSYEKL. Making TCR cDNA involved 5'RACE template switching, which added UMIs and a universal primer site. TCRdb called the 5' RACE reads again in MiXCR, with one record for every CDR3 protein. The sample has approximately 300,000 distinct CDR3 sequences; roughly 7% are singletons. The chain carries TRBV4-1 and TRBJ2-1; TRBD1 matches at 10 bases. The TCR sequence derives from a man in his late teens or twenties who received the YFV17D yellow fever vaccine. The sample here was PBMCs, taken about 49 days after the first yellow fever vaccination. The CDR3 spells CASRPGTGDEQFF. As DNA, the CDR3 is TGCGCCAGCAGGCCCGGGACAGGGGATGAGCAGTTCTTC.